The clone carrying this T cell receptor (beta chain) was recorded a few times. Its antigen is still unknown. The entry originates in a study of T and B cells in COVID-19 patients. Whole-study context: The recovered cohort's median age was approximately 37 years, versus about 63 years in active infection. Overall study results and limits: In COVID-19 patients, T cell receptor beta variable and joining gene use was reportedly strongly skewed.

Multiplex PCR with BIOMED2 TRB-A/B primer pools amplified TRB rearrangements. Each CDR3 protein gets one entry after TCRdb re-called the multiplex PCR reads with MiXCR. Here the sample spans 9,000 to 13,000 distinct CDR3 sequences, more than 30% being singletons. The length of the CDR3 is 12 residues. The germline CDR1 and CDR2 sequences are MNHEY and SVGEGT. V gave up 7 bases and J gave up 7 bases, with 11 bases separating them. From blood, about 240-550 ng of genomic DNA served as TRB template. Sequencing was carried out using blood. The chain carries TRBV6-2 or TRBV6-3 and TRBJ1-5, with D unresolved. The sequence was obtained from a human donor with active COVID-19. The CDR3 is CASTDTAQPQHF. The CDR3 DNA sequence: TGTGCCAGCACTGACACCGCGCAGCCCCAGCATTTT.